The entry below describes one TCR beta chain. This entry comes from a study of cytotoxic CD8 clonotypes in ibrutinib-treated CLL. Assay: immunoSEQ multiplex PCR; the TCRdb copy retains only in-frame clones and omits some. The data hold approximately 200,000 clones, with around 72% observed a single time. V was trimmed by 4 bases and J by 0 bases, leaving 11 bases between them. The CDR3 spans 14 residues. The V gene's germline CDR1 is SGHDT and CDR2 YYEEEE. This chain uses TRBV5-6 with TRBJ2-7; weak D call: TRBD2 (6 bases). Here the sequenced sample was PBMCs, taken after 24 months of ibrutinib treatment. The source of this sequence is a human donor with chronic lymphocytic leukemia. The CDR3 DNA reads as TGTGCCAGCAGCCGGGACTCCAGCTCCTACGAGCAGTACTTC. As protein: CASSRDSSSYEQYF.